The rows below give T cell receptor beta chains drawn from one sample of a study of response to subunit inactivated influenza vaccine. TCRdb reprocessed the RT-PCR reads with MiXCR, giving one entry per CDR3 protein. The sample lists 180,000 or so distinct CDR3 sequences, around 12% seen once, with 25% to 30% in the top ten. These data are also associated with another study on T cells expressing NK-cell markers.

Sequenced material: CD8+ T cells sorted from PBMCs, taken approximately 13 days after vaccination. The receptors were gathered from a man between 50 and 59 years old who received an inactivated influenza vaccine. CDR3s leave out the opening cysteine and the closing phenylalanine or tryptophan. Expanded clones are given a class, and other clones once, few, many or no size at all.

J	size	V	length	CDR3
TRBJ1-5	once	TRBV5-8	13	ASSLANHPRQPQH
TRBJ2-3	.	TRBV27	12	ASSLSKGADTQY
TRBJ2-2	many	TRBV29-1	12	SVEGTPNTGELF
TRBJ2-1	.	TRBV13	13	ASSLVGSGNGEQF
TRBJ2-3	few	TRBV29-1	10	SVAFGTDTQY
TRBJ2-5	.	TRBV28	14	ASSYDRTSGRETQY
TRBJ2-3	many	TRBV5-1	10	ASREDTDTQY
TRBJ2-1	.	TRBV9	15	ASSLPNTGGNYNEQF
TRBJ2-1	few	TRBV28	13	ASRSGTSAYNEQF
TRBJ2-2	many	TRBV2	12	ARALTENTGELF
TRBJ2-5	few	TRBV7-6	11	ASRTGHQETQY
TRBJ2-4	.	TRBV19	14	ASSRRLPLAKNIQY
TRBJ2-7	many	TRBV6-2/TRBV6-3	14	ASSTYDRALSYEQY
TRBJ2-2	.	TRBV19	13	ASSYRWTNTGELF
TRBJ1-2	few	TRBV6-5	13	ASSYSTNSPYGYT
TRBJ2-2	many	TRBV12-3/TRBV12-4	12	ASSGHLLTGELF
TRBJ2-1	many	TRBV12-3/TRBV12-4	10	ASSFAYNEQF
TRBJ2-7	few	TRBV20-1	13	SAWGGQALLYEQY
TRBJ2-1	few	TRBV9	14	ASSGALLGGHNEQF
TRBJ2-2	.	TRBV29-1	10	SVGLHTGELF
TRBJ2-7	.	TRBV11-2	13	ASSTDQGRGYEQY
TRBJ2-2	many	TRBV4-2	15	ASSRAALLGPPGELF
TRBJ2-1	few	TRBV7-9	15	ASSLGTESGGRSEQF
TRBJ2-2	.	TRBV6-4	11	ASSDTNTGELF
TRBJ2-1	.	TRBV20-1	11	SARKSSYNEQF
TRBJ2-1	few	TRBV29-1	16	RDICCSVERAPWDEQF
TRBJ2-1	.	TRBV5-1	14	ASSLAPTSGNNEQF
TRBJ2-1	.	TRBV6-2/TRBV6-3	14	ASSAHSDWVSNEQF
TRBJ1-6	few	TRBV11-2	14	ASSLDRWGYNSPLH
TRBJ2-1	few	TRBV4-3	16	ASSQDGAPSGSYNEQF
TRBJ2-3	few	TRBV28	13	ASSPVAESTDTQY
TRBJ2-6	few	TRBV10-1	16	ASSPRVPGESGANVLT
TRBJ1-1	.	TRBV21-1	13	ASSKGTGGGTEAF
TRBJ1-3	.	TRBV6-2/TRBV6-3	11	ASSGHSRNTIY
TRBJ1-2	.	TRBV20-1	10	SAGFEAGLST
TRBJ2-7	.	TRBV13	10	ASRLGSAEQY
TRBJ2-3	.	TRBV4-3	13	ASSQDEDAADTQY
TRBJ2-2	many	TRBV9	13	ASSETGANTGELF
TRBJ2-7	few	TRBV13	14	ASSLGGQGDAYEQY
TRBJ1-2	few	TRBV7-2	14	ASSLSFQTSSYGYT
TRBJ2-1	few	TRBV14	12	ASSQDPPYNEQF
TRBJ2-5	.	TRBV29-1	13	SVEDPGGLVETQY
TRBJ2-5	few	TRBV5-6	13	ASSFLTGGLETQY
TRBJ2-5	.	TRBV24-1	19	GTCDFKWGQGADEYQETQY
TRBJ1-3	.	TRBV11-2	13	ASSTGANSGNTIY
TRBJ2-5	few	TRBV4-3	11	ASSQVGQETQY
TRBJ2-5	.	TRBV3-1	15	ASSQEGRGRPFETQY
TRBJ2-3	many	TRBV5-6	9	ASLFGGTQY
TRBJ2-3	many	TRBV4-2	15	ASSQEVGTGATDTQY
TRBJ2-1	few	TRBV11-2	14	ASSSVTSGGENEQF
TRBJ2-3	few	TRBV11-1	14	ASSSSVTGRTDTQY
TRBJ1-5	few	TRBV30	11	AWSAGDNQPQH
TRBJ2-3	few	TRBV7-3	15	ASSPSWLAGVGDTQY